Listed below are T cell receptor beta chains from one sample, sequenced in a study of chemoradiotherapy in HPV16-positive cancers. The protocol was immunoSEQ multiplex PCR, while the TCRdb copy is restricted to in-frame clones and leaves out a portion. The table lists about 27,000 clones, 93% of them singletons. The specimen comprised blood, sampled from a patient who underwent chemoradiotherapy. Receptors originate from a human donor with HPV-associated anogenital cancer. Each CDR3 is given with its conserved first and last residue. Each record gives: D gene, J gene, V gene, clone size, CDR3 DNA, CDR3 protein. A D gene is named only where the DNA matches it firmly. Clone size is stated in some rows and not others, as once, few, many or a class when expanded.

>-|TRBJ1-6|TRBV6-5|-
TGTGCCAGCAGTTACGATGGGGGTTTTAATTCACCCCTCCACTTT
CASSYDGGFNSPLHF
>-|TRBJ1-1|TRBV4-3|-
TGCGCCAGCAGCCAAGGAGGCGGGACTGATGAAGCTTTCTTT
CASSQGGGTDEAFF
>-|TRBJ1-2|TRBV11-1|once
TGTGCCAGCAGCTTAGGGAATCAGGGCTACACCTTC
CASSLGNQGYTF
>-|TRBJ2-3|TRBV5-1|-
TGCGCCAGCAGCTTGGCAGATACGCAGTATTTT
CASSLADTQYF
>-|TRBJ1-5|TRBV7-9|-
TGTGCCAGCAGCTTGGCATCCTATAGCAATCAGCCCCAGCATTTT
CASSLASYSNQPQHF
>TRBD2|TRBJ2-5|TRBV11-2|-
TGTGCCAGCAGCTTAGTAGTAGCGGGGGGTTGGGAGACCCAGTACTTC
CASSLVVAGGWETQYF
>-|TRBJ1-5|TRBV4-3|-
TGCGCCAGCAGCCAAGACAGGACCTATAGCAATCAGCCCCAGCATTTT
CASSQDRTYSNQPQHF
>-|TRBJ2-3|TRBV7-2|-
TGTGCCAGCAGCATTGACAGGGCGGGGGGCACAGATACGCAGTATTTT
CASSIDRAGGTDTQYF
>TRBD2|TRBJ2-5|TRBV18|-
TGTGCCAGCTCCGCGGGGGAGGCGCGGGAGCAGTACTTC
CASSAGEAREQYF
>TRBD1|TRBJ2-2|TRBV19|-
TGTGCCAGTAGTATGAAAAAGGGGGCAATCGGGGAGCTGTTTTTT
CASSMKKGAIGELFF
>-|TRBJ1-2|TRBV4-3|-
TGCGCCAGCAGCCGAAATCCCCCGGATTTGAACTATGGCTACACCTTC
CASSRNPPDLNYGYTF
>TRBD1|TRBJ1-1|TRBV19|-
TGTGCCAGTAGTAGGGGGGGACAGGGGTACACTGAAGCTTTCTTT
CASSRGGQGYTEAFF
>TRBD1|TRBJ1-2|TRBV5-1|-
TGCGCCAGCAGCTTGCCCCCGGGACAGGGGGCGCCGGGGGGCTACACCTTC
CASSLPPGQGAPGGYTF
>-|TRBJ2-1|TRBV5-4|-
TGTGCCAGCAGCTTGGGAAGGGGCGAAATATCATACAATGAGCAGTTCTTC
CASSLGRGEISYNEQFF
>-|TRBJ2-1|TRBV19|-
TGTGCCAGTCGTAGCCAGAGCTCCTACAATGAGCAGTTCTTC
CASRSQSSYNEQFF
>TRBD1|TRBJ2-7|TRBV14|-
TGTGCCAGCAGCCAATTGGACAGGGAAGGGTCCTACGAGCAGTACTTC
CASSQLDREGSYEQYF
>-|TRBJ2-1|TRBV9|-
TGTGCCAGCAGCGTATTGGTGACGGGTGAGCAGTTCTTC
CASSVLVTGEQFF
>TRBD2|TRBJ2-7|TRBV9|-
TGTGCCAGCAGCGTAGATAGCGGGAGATCCTACGAGCAGTACTTC
CASSVDSGRSYEQYF
>-|TRBJ1-4|TRBV7-9|-
TGTGCCAGCAGCTTAGCAGAAACAACTAATGAAAAACTGTTTTTT
CASSLAETTNEKLFF
>-|TRBJ1-4|TRBV5-1|-
TGCGCCAGCAGCTTGTCGGGGGCAACTAATGAAAAACTGTTTTTT
CASSLSGATNEKLFF